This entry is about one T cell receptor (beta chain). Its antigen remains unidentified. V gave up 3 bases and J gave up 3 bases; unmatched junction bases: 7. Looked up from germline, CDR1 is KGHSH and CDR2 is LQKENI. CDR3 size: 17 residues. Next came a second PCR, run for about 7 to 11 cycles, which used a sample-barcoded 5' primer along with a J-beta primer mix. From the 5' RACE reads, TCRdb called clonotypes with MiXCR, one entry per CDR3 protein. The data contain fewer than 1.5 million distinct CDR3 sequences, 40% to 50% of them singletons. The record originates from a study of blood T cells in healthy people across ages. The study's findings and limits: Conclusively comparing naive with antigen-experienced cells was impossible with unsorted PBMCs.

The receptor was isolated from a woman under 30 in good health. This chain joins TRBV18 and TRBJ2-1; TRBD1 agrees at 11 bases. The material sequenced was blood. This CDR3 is CASSPGQGAALYNEQFF. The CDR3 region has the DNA TGTGCCAGCTCACCCGGACAGGGGGCTGCTCTCTACAATGAGCAGTTCTTC.